This T cell receptor beta chain was sequenced for a study of blood T cell repertoires in COVID-19. As for the study in general: Material from acute and convalescent COVID-19 was sourced from the United States, Italy and Spain. In each case, the material was cDNA or gDNA derived from T cells, B-cell-depleted T cells, or PBMCs.

Assay: immunoSEQ multiplex PCR; the TCRdb copy retains only in-frame clones and omits some. Of 150,000 to 200,000 clones listed, 80% to 85% were seen once; the top ten hold roughly 10%. The V segment lost 5 bases and the J segment 3 bases; nucleotides outside the gene matches: 5. There are 14 residues in the CDR3. CDR1 and CDR2 from the germline V gene are GTSNPN and SVGIG (reference sequence). Seattle patients were enrolled while actively infected and followed longitudinally. This receptor was taken from a woman aged 80 or older with COVID-19, enrolled during active disease. The V gene is TRBV30, the J gene TRBJ1-3; 9 positions agree with TRBD1. Input material: peripheral blood. The CDR3 region has the DNA TGTGCCTGGGGGGACAGGGACTATGGAAACACCATATATTTT. The encoded protein is CAWGDRDYGNTIYF.